This T cell receptor (beta chain) was recovered during a study of T cell responses to AZD1222 COVID-19 vaccine. Study-wide results and limits: Regions 160-218 and 743-854 held dominance among vaccine-associated CD4 TCRs, which spanned spike. Donors, mostly white British, included more females; clonal diversity was possibly underestimated. Spike-specific TCR repertoires showed rising breadth and depth after two AZD1222 doses.

Produced via immunoSEQ multiplex PCR; TCRdb's table is partial and in-frame only. The table lists around 160,000 clones, about 89% of them singletons, with approximately 2.9% in the top ten. On this clone itself: Antigen: not known.

Trimming at V came to 6 bases and at J to 0 bases, leaving 5 bases not matched to a gene. CDR3 size: 15 residues. Germline loops: CDR1 KGHSH, CDR2 LQKENI. The material was peripheral blood, obtained on day 0 of MenACWY control vaccination. The receptor was isolated from an adult in good health. This chain connects TRBV18 to TRBJ1-2; TRBD1 matches 9 bases. The CDR3 here is CASSGTGRTNYGYTF. Written as DNA, the CDR3 is TGTGCCAGCTCCGGGACAGGGCGAACTAACTATGGCTACACCTTC.